The entry below describes one T cell receptor beta chain. Trimming shortened V by 6 bases and J by 0 bases, and 12 bases separated the two germline ends. In germline, CDR1 is LNHDA, CDR2 SQIVND (reference sequence). The CDR3 runs to 15 residues. The sample originates from a study of blood T cell repertoires in COVID-19. In the original analysis: From reference gene primer amplification, estimates of nucleated cell counts were derived. The method was immunoSEQ multiplex PCR; TCRdb's version includes in-frame clones alone and lacks a portion of them. The V and J calls and clone size were taken over from that table, and D and trimming were inferred from the DNA. Of about 14,000 clones listed, around 78% are singletons.

What was sequenced was peripheral blood. The chain recombines TRBV19 with TRBJ1-3; a possible D gene is TRBD1 (5 bases). This TCR was sampled from a man aged 70-80 years with acute or convalescent COVID-19. The CDR3 sequence: CASRPQALSGNTIYF. The CDR3 bases are TGTGCCAGTAGGCCACAGGCGCTCTCTGGAAACACCATATATTTT. The full variable domain, in which reference TRBV19 and TRBJ1-3 provide the parts outside the CDR3, is DGGITQSPKYLFRKEGQNVTLSCEQNLNHDAMYWYRQDPGQGLRLIYYSQIVNDFQKGDIAEGYSVSREKKESFPLTVTSAQKNPTAFYLCASRPQALSGNTIYFGEGSWLTVV.